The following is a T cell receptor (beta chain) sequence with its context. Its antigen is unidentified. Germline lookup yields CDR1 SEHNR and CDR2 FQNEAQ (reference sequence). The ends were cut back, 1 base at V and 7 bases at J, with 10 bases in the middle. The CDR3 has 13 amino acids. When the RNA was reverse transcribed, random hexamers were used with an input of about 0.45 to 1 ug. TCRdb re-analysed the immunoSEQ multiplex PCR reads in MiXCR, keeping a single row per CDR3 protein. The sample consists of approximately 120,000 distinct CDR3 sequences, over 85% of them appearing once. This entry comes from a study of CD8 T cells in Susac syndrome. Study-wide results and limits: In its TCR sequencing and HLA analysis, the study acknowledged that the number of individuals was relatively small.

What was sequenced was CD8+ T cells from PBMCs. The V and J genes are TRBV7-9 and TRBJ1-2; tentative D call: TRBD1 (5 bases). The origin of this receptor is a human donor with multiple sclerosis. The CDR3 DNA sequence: TGTGCCAGCAGCTTAGGTGTAGGGGCTGGCTACACCTTC. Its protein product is CASSLGVGAGYTF.